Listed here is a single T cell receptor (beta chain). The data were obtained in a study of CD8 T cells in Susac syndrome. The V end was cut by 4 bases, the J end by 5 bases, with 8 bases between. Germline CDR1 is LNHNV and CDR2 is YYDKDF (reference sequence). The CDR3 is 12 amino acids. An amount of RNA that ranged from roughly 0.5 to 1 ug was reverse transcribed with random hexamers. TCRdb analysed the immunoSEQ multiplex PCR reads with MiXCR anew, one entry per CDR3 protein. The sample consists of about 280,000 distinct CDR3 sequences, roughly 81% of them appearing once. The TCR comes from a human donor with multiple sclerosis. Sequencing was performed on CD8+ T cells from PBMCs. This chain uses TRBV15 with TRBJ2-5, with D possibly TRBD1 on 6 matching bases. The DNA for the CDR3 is TGTGCCACCAGCACCCAGGGGGAGACCCAGTACTTC. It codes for CATSTQGETQYF. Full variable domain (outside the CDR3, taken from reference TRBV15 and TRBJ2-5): DAMVIQNPRYQVTQFGKPVTLSCSQTLNHNVMYWYQQKSSQAPKLLFHYYDKDFNNEADTPDNFQSRRPNTSFCFLDIRSPGLGDTAMYLCATSTQGETQYFGPGTRLLVL.